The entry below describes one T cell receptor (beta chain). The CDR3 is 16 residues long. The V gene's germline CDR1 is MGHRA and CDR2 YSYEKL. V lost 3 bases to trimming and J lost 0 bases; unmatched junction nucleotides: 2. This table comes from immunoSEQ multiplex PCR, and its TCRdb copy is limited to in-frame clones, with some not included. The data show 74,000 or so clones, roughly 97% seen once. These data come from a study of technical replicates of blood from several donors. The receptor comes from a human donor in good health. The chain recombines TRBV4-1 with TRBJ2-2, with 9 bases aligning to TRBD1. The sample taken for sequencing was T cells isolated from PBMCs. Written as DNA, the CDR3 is TGCGCCAGCAGCCAGGGACAGGGAGCGAACACCGGGGAGCTGTTTTTT. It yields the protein CASSQGQGANTGELFF.